This record covers a single T cell receptor (beta chain). One junction end disagrees with the germline gene, perhaps due to a read error. This record belongs to a study of blood T cells in healthy people across ages. Through a sample-barcoded 5' primer and a J-beta primer mix, a second PCR was run for about 6 to 12 cycles. TCRdb reprocessed the 5' RACE reads via MiXCR and lists one record per CDR3 protein. The repertoire consists of about 800,000 distinct CDR3 sequences, with 20% to 25% occurring once and the leading ten covering more than 3%. These data are also associated with another study on T cells of mothers and their children. That publication notes: The donor cohort consisted of a few healthy Caucasian mothers and their six children. RNA that had been extracted went wholly into cDNA synthesis, at approximately 1.6 ug per 15 ul. Added by the second PCR's M1S primer were sample barcodes and 2-4 random nucleotides.

The receptor was derived from a boy aged 5-17 years in good health. Sequencing input: blood.

The CDR3 coding sequence is TGTGCCAGCAGCCAACTGGGGAGCGGGAACAATGGGCAGTTCTTC. The encoded protein is CASSQLGSGNNGQFF. The chain uses TRBV14 and TRBJ2-1; 7 bases are a match to TRBD2. CDR1 and CDR2 (germline): SGHDN, FVKESK. The CDR3 sequence is 15 residues long.